These T cell receptor beta chains were read from a single sample in a study of graft-versus-host responses after intestinal transplantation. Profiled with immunoSEQ multiplex PCR; TCRdb holds only in-frame clones, not every one. The sample has approximately 77,000 clones; about 90% are singletons. The sample in question was PBMCs, obtained 98 days after intestinal transplantation. The receptors here all came from a human patient who received an intestinal transplant, so some T cells may come from the graft donor. Each CDR3 is given with its conserved first and last residue. D genes are given only for firm matches. Not all rows give a size; the values are once, few, many and, for expanded clones, a class.

CDR3aa | CDR3nt | j_gene | d_gene | abundance | v_gene
CASSQSQGPSYEQYF | TGCGCCAGCAGCCAATCACAGGGCCCCTCCTACGAGCAGTACTTC | TRBJ2-7 | - | few | TRBV4-1
CASSLDRGYGYTF | TGTGCCAGCAGTTTAGACAGGGGCTATGGCTACACCTTC | TRBJ1-2 | TRBD1 | - | TRBV6-5
CSAAREAFF | TGCAGTGCCGCCAGGGAGGCTTTCTTT | TRBJ1-1 | - | - | TRBV20-1
CASSEWGRTNYGYTF | TGTGCCAGCAGTGAATGGGGCAGGACTAACTATGGCTACACCTTC | TRBJ1-2 | - | - | TRBV6-1
CASRQNTEAFF | TGTGCCAGCAGACAGAACACTGAAGCTTTCTTT | TRBJ1-1 | - | few | TRBV6-1
CASSYYWLTGELFF | TGTGCCAGCAGTTACTACTGGCTCACCGGGGAGCTGTTTTTT | TRBJ2-2 | - | - | TRBV6-5
CASSLSLAGGPSTGELFF | TGCGCCAGCAGCTTGTCACTAGCGGGAGGGCCGAGCACCGGGGAGCTGTTTTTT | TRBJ2-2 | TRBD2 | - | TRBV5-1
CASSLDPGGAKNIQYF | TGTGCCAGCAGCTTAGATCCAGGGGGGGCCAAAAACATTCAGTACTTC | TRBJ2-4 | - | - | TRBV11-2
CASSPGTSGFQETQYF | TGCGCCAGCAGTCCCGGGACTAGCGGTTTCCAAGAGACCCAGTACTTC | TRBJ2-5 | TRBD2 | - | TRBV10-1
CASSQGYEQFF | TGTGCCAGCAGCCAAGGGTATGAGCAGTTCTTC | TRBJ2-1 | - | - | TRBV14
CASSQDELAGNTGELFF | TGCGCCAGCAGCCAAGACGAACTAGCGGGAAACACCGGGGAGCTGTTTTTT | TRBJ2-2 | TRBD2 | - | TRBV4-1
CASSGGLGQGTYEQYF | TGTGCCAGCTCGGGGGGCTTGGGACAGGGAACCTACGAGCAGTACTTC | TRBJ2-7 | TRBD1 | few | TRBV2
CASSPTGGGRVAEQFF | TGCGCCAGCAGCCCGACCGGGGGCGGGAGGGTGGCTGAGCAGTTCTTC | TRBJ2-1 | TRBD2 | - | TRBV4-1
CASSLLGTGNAEQYF | TGTGCCAGCAGTCTCCTCGGGACAGGGAACGCCGAGCAGTACTTC | TRBJ2-7 | TRBD1 | - | TRBV6-1
CASSLGDNWSTDTQYF | TGTGCCAGCAGCTTAGGAGATAACTGGTCCACAGATACGCAGTATTTT | TRBJ2-3 | - | - | TRBV7-9
CASSEGYEQYF | TGTGCCAGCAGTGAGGGGTACGAGCAGTACTTC | TRBJ2-7 | - | medium-sized | TRBV2
CASSLDSIEAFF | TGTGCCAGCAGCCTCGACAGCATTGAAGCTTTCTTT | TRBJ1-1 | - | - | TRBV6-6
CAISGGAGDLPYEQYF | TGTGCCATCAGTGGAGGCGCGGGAGACCTCCCCTACGAGCAGTACTTC | TRBJ2-7 | TRBD2 | - | TRBV10-3
CASSSLRLAGSSYEQYF | TGTGCCAGCAGCTCCCTGAGACTAGCGGGTAGCTCCTACGAGCAGTACTTC | TRBJ2-7 | TRBD2 | - | TRBV11-2
CASSLAEGFTFF | TGTGCCAGCAGCTTAGCTGAGGGGTTCACTTTCTTT | TRBJ1-1 | - | - | TRBV7-2
CASSPPFGPTYEQYF | TGTGCCAGCAGCCCCCCGTTTGGGCCAACCTACGAGCAGTACTTC | TRBJ2-7 | - | - | TRBV5-8
CASSLAGGRADTQYF | TGCGCCAGCAGTCTAGCGGGGGGGCGGGCAGATACGCAGTATTTT | TRBJ2-3 | TRBD2 | - | TRBV4-3
CATSRAPGSHEQYF | TGTGCCACCAGCAGAGCTCCGGGTTCCCACGAGCAGTACTTC | TRBJ2-7 | - | once | TRBV15
CASSGQGGGNTIYF | TGTGCCAGCAGTGGACAGGGCGGTGGAAACACCATATATTTT | TRBJ1-3 | TRBD1 | - | TRBV28
CASSLTGFNQPQHF | TGTGCCAGCAGTTTAACAGGTTTTAATCAGCCCCAGCATTTT | TRBJ1-5 | - | once | TRBV25-1
CASSPGSLQETQYF | TGTGCCAGCTCACCGGGCAGTCTCCAAGAGACCCAGTACTTC | TRBJ2-5 | - | - | TRBV18
CASSLVNEKLFF | TGTGCCAGCAGCTTAGTAAATGAAAAACTGTTTTTT | TRBJ1-4 | - | - | TRBV7-8
CASSLLEQGSVLTGELFF | TGCGCCAGCAGCTTGCTCGAACAGGGAAGTGTTCTCACCGGGGAGCTGTTTTTT | TRBJ2-2 | - | - | TRBV5-1
CASSSRVQETQYF | TGTGCCAGCAGCTCCCGGGTCCAAGAGACCCAGTACTTC | TRBJ2-5 | - | - | TRBV5-4
CASSSPSGKSYEQYF | TGTGCCAGCAGTTCCCCTAGCGGAAAGTCCTACGAGCAGTACTTC | TRBJ2-7 | TRBD2 | - | TRBV6-5
CASSLTGNTGELFF | TGTGCCAGCAGCCTGACGGGGAACACCGGGGAGCTGTTTTTT | TRBJ2-2 | - | - | TRBV7-6
CASSLISGNSYNEQFF | TGTGCCAGCAGTTTAATTAGCGGTAACTCCTACAATGAGCAGTTCTTC | TRBJ2-1 | - | - | TRBV27
CASSLGGQYNEQFF | TGTGCCAGCAGCTTAGGGGGACAGTACAATGAGCAGTTCTTC | TRBJ2-1 | TRBD1 | - | TRBV11-2
CASSLVGQRWIQETQYF | TGCGCCAGCAGCTTGGTAGGGCAACGTTGGATCCAAGAGACCCAGTACTTC | TRBJ2-5 | - | - | TRBV5-1
CASSQGYGYTF | TGTGCCAGCAGCCAAGGGTATGGCTACACCTTC | TRBJ1-2 | - | - | TRBV4-2
CASSATGGNTEAFF | TGTGCCAGCAGCGCGACAGGGGGGAACACTGAAGCTTTCTTT | TRBJ1-1 | TRBD1 | - | TRBV7-3
CASSLGGAGTEAFF | TGTGCCAGCAGCTTAGGGGGCGCAGGGACTGAAGCTTTCTTT | TRBJ1-1 | - | - | TRBV11-1
CASREDGEPGYTF | TGTGCCAGCAGGGAAGATGGCGAACCTGGCTACACCTTC | TRBJ1-2 | - | - | TRBV28
CASSVDSGARNEQFF | TGTGCCAGCAGCGTAGACTCAGGGGCGAGGAATGAGCAGTTCTTC | TRBJ2-1 | - | few | TRBV6-5
CASSLRTSGYNEQFF | TGTGCCAGCAGTTTGCGGACTAGCGGTTACAATGAGCAGTTCTTC | TRBJ2-1 | TRBD2 | - | TRBV27
CTSSLWRVSTDTQYF | TGCACCAGCAGCCTCTGGCGGGTAAGCACAGATACGCAGTATTTT | TRBJ2-3 | - | - | TRBV1
CASSPTRVSSYEQYF | TGTGCCAGCTCACCTACCAGGGTGAGCTCCTACGAGCAGTACTTC | TRBJ2-7 | - | - | TRBV18
CASRQNPIYEQYF | TGTGCCAGCAGACAGAACCCGATCTACGAGCAGTACTTC | TRBJ2-7 | - | - | TRBV7-2
CASSLGAWGGNLNEQFF | TGTGCCAGCAGCTTGGGGGCATGGGGCGGGAACCTCAATGAGCAGTTCTTC | TRBJ2-1 | - | - | TRBV11-2
CAWIPGHRVSGELFF | TGTGCCTGGATCCCGGGACACCGGGTTAGCGGGGAGCTGTTTTTT | TRBJ2-2 | - | - | TRBV30
CASSLGGVSEQFF | TGTGCCAGCAGCTTAGGAGGGGTTAGCGAGCAGTTCTTC | TRBJ2-1 | - | - | TRBV7-9